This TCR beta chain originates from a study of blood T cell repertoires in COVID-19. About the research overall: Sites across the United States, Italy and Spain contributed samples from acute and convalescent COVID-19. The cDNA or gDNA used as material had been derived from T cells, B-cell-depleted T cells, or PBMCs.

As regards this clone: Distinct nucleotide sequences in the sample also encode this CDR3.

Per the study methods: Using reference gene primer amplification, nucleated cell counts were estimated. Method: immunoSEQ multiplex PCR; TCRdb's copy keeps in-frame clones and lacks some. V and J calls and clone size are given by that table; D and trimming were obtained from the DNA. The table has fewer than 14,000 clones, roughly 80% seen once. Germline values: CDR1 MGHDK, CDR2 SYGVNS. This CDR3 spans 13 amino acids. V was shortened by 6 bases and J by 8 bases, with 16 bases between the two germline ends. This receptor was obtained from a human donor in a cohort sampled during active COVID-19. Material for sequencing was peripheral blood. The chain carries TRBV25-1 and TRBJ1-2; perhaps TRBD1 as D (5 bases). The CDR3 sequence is CASSARGGRGYTF. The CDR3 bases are TGTGCCAGCAGCGCTCGGGGGGGACGGGGCTACACCTTC.